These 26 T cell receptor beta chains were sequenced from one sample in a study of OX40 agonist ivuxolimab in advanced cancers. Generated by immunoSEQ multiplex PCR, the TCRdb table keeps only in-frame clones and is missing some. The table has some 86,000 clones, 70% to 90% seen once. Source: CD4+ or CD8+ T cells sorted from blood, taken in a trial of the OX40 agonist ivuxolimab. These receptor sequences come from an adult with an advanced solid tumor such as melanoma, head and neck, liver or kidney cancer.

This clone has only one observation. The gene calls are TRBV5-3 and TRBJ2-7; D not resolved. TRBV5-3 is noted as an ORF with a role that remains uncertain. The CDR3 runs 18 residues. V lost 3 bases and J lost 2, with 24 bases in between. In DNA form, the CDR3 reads TGTGCCAGAAGCTCCCTTCCCCGTAGGGAAGATTCCCCCTACGAGCAGTACTTC. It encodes CARSSLPRREDSPYEQYF.

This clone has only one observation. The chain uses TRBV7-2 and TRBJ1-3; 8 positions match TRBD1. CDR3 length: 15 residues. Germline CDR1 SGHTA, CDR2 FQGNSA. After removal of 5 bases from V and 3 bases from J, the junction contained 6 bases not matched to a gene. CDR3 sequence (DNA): TGTGCCAGCAGCCCGCGACAGGGGTATGGAAACACCATATATTTT. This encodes CASSPRQGYGNTIYF.

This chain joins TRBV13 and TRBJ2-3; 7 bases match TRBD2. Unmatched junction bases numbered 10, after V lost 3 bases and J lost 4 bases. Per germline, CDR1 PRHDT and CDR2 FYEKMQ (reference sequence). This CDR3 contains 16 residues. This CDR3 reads CASSLRLARASDTQYF. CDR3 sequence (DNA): TGTGCCAGCAGCTTGAGACTAGCTCGGGCGTCAGATACGCAGTATTTT.

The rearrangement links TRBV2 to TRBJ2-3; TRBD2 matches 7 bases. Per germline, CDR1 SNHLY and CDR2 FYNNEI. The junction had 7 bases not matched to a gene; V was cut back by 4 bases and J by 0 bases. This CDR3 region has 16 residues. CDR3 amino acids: CASSVFDSGSTDTQYF. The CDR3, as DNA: TGTGCCAGCAGTGTTTTTGATAGCGGGAGCACAGATACGCAGTATTTT. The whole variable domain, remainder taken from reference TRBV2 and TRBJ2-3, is EPEVTQTPSHQVTQMGQEVILRCVPISNHLYFYWYRQILGQKVEFLVSFYNNEISEKSEIFDDQFSVERPDGSNFTLKIRSTKLEDSAMYFCASSVFDSGSTDTQYFGPGTRLTVL.

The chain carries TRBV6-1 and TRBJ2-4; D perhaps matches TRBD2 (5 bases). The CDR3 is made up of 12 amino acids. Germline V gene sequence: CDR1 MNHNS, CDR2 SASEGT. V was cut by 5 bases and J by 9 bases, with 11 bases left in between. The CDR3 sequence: CASSPSRGIQYF. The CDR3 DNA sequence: TGTGCCAGCAGTCCTTCTCGGGGCATTCAGTACTTC.

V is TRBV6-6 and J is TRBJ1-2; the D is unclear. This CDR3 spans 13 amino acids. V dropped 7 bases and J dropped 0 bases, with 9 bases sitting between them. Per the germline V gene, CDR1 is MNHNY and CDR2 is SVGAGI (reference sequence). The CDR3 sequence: CASTADSNYGYTF. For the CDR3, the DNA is TGTGCCAGCACCGCGGATTCTAACTATGGCTACACCTTC.

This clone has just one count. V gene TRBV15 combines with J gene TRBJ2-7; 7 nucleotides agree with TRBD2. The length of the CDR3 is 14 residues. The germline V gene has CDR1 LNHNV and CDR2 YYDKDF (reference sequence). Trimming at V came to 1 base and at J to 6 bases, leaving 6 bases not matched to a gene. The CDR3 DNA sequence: TGTGCCACCAGCAGAGTTACTAGCGCCGGCGAGCAGTACTTC. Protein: CATSRVTSAGEQYF.

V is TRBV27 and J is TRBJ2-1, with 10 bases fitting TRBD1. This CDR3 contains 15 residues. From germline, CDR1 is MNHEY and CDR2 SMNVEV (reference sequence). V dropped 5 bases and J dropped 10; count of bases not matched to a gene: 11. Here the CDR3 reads CASSPPGQGIEEQFF. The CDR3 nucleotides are TGTGCCAGCAGTCCTCCGGGACAGGGGATTGAGGAGCAGTTCTTC.

CDR3 sequence: CASSLKATENTEAFF. CDR3 DNA sequence: TGTGCCAGCAGTCTTAAGGCGACAGAGAACACTGAAGCTTTCTTT. This chain links TRBV27 with TRBJ1-1; perhaps TRBD1 as D (5 bases). Germline values: CDR1 MNHEY, CDR2 SMNVEV (reference sequence). CDR3 length equals 15 residues. Trimming left V 5 bases short and J 1 base short, with 14 bases between.

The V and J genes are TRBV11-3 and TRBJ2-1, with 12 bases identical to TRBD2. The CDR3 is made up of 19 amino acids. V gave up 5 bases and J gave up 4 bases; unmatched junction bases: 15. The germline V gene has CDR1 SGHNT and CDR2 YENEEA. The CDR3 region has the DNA TGTGCCAGCAGCCCGGGGTGGACTAGCGGGGTAAAAGATTACAATGAGCAGTTCTTC. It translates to CASSPGWTSGVKDYNEQFF.

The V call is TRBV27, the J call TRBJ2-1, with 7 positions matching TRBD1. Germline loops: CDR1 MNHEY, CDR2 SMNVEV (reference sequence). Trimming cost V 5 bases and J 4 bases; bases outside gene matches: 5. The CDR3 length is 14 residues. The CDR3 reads CASSIQGEYNEQFF. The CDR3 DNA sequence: TGTGCCAGCAGTATTCAGGGGGAGTACAATGAGCAGTTCTTC.

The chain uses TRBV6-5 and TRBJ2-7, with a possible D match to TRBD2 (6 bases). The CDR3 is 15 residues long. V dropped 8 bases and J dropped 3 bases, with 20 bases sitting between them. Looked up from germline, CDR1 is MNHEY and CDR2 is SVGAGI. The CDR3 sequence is CASRPGGSEIYEQYF. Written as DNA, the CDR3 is TGTGCCAGCCGCCCCGGGGGTAGCGAGATCTACGAGCAGTACTTC.

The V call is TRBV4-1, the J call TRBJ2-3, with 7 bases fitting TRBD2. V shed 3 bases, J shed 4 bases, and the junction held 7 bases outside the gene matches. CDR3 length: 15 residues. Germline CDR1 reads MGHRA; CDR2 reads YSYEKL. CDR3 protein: CASSQGSGAPDTQYF. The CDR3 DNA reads TGCGCCAGCAGCCAGGGGAGCGGGGCTCCAGATACGCAGTATTTT.

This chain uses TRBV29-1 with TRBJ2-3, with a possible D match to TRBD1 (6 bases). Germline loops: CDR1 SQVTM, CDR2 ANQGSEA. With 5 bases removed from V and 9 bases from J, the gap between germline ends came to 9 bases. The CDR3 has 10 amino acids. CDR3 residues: CSVKGDTQYF. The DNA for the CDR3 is TGCAGCGTTAAGGGGGACACGCAGTATTTT.

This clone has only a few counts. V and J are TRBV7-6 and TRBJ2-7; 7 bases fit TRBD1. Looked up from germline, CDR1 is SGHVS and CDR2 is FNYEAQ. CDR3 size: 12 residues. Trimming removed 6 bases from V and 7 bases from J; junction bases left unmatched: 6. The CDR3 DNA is TGTGCCAGCAGTCCGACAGGGTTTGAGCAGTACTTC. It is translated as CASSPTGFEQYF.

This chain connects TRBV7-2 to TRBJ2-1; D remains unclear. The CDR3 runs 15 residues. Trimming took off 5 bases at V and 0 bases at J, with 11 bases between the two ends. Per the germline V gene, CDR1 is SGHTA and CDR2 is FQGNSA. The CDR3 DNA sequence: TGTGCCAGCAGCCCCGGGCCGATCTCCTACAATGAGCAGTTCTTC. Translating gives CASSPGPISYNEQFF.

The CDR3 DNA sequence: TGCGCCAGCAGGGACGCCTTAAATGAGCAGTTCTTC. Residues: CASRDALNEQFF. This sequence joins TRBV5-1 and TRBJ2-1; D not resolved. V gave up 5 bases and J gave up 7 bases, with 10 bases separating them. The CDR3 runs 12 residues. Germline CDR1 SGHRS, CDR2 YFSETQ.

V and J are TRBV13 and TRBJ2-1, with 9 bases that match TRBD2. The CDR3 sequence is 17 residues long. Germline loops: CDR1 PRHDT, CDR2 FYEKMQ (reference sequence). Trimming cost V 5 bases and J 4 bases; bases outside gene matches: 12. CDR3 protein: CASSLNVAGARYNEQFF. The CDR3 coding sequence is TGTGCCAGCAGCCTCAATGTAGCGGGAGCAAGATACAATGAGCAGTTCTTC.

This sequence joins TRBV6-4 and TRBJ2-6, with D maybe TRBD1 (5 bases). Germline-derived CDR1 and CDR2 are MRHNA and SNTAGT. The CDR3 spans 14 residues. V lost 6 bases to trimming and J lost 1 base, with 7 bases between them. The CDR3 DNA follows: TGTGCCAGCAGCCAGGGTTCTGGGGCCAACGTCCTGACTTTC. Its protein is CASSQGSGANVLTF.

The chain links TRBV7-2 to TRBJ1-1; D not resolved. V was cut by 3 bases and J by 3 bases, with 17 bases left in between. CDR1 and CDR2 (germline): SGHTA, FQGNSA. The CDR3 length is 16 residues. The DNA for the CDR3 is TGTGCCAGCAGCTTTTGGTTCGCCAGTCAGGACACTGAAGCTTTCTTT. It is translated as CASSFWFASQDTEAFF.

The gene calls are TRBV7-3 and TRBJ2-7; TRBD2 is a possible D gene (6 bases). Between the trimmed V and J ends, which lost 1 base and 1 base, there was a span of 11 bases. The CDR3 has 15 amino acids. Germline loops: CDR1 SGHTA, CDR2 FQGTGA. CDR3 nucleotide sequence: TGTGCCAGCAGCTTAAACCCCGGGAGTTCCTACGAGCAGTACTTC. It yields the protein CASSLNPGSSYEQYF.

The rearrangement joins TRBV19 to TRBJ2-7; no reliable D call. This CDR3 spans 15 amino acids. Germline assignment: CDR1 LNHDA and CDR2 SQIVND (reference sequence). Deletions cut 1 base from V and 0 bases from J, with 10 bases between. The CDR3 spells CASSIGKGSSYEQYF. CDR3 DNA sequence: TGTGCCAGTAGTATAGGGAAGGGAAGCTCCTACGAGCAGTACTTC.

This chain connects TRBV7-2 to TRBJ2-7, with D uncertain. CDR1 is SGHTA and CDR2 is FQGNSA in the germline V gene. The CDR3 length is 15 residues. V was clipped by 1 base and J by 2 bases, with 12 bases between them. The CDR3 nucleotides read TGTGCCAGCAGCTTAGGGGGAATTGGAACCTACGAGCAGTACTTC. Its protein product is CASSLGGIGTYEQYF.

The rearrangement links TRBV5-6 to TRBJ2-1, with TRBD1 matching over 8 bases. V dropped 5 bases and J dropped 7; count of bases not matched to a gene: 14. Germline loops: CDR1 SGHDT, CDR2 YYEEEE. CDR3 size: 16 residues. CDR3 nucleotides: TGTGCCAGCAGTTATCCGTGGGCAGGGGGCCGTAATGAGCAGTTCTTC. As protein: CASSYPWAGGRNEQFF.

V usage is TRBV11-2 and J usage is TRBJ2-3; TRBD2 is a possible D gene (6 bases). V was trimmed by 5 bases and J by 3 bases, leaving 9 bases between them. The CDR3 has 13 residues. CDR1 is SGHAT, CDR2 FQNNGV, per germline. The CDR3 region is CASSPSGTDTQYF. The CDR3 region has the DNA TGTGCCAGCAGCCCCAGCGGGACAGATACGCAGTATTTT.

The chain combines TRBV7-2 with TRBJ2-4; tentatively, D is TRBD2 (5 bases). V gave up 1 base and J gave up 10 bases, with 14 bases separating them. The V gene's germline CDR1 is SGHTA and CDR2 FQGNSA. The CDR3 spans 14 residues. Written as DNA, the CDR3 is TGTGCCAGCAGCTTAGGTGCGGGTGCGGCGATTCAGTACTTC. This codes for CASSLGAGAAIQYF.